Listed here are 31 T cell receptor beta chains from one sample, sequenced in a study of blood T cells in healthy people across ages. Primers used in a second PCR of about 7 to 12 cycles were a sample-barcoded 5' primer and a J-beta primer mix. TCRdb re-called the 5' RACE reads with MiXCR, one entry per CDR3 protein. The sample contains roughly 2 million distinct CDR3 sequences, about 50% of which appear only once. Source material: blood. The receptors derive from a woman between 40 and 55 years old in good health.

V and J are TRBV28 and TRBJ2-6; D is ambiguous. Germline CDR1 reads MDHEN; CDR2 reads SYDVKM. Trimming left V 6 bases short and J 4 bases short, with 16 bases between. This CDR3 region has 16 residues. The CDR3 loop is CASSSPPRTGANVLTF. CDR3 nucleotide sequence: TGTGCCAGCAGCTCCCCCCCTAGGACGGGGGCCAACGTCCTGACTTTC.

The chain joins TRBV10-3 to TRBJ2-7; 10 bases match TRBD1. The CDR3 is made up of 15 amino acids. The germline CDR1 and CDR2 sequences are ENHRY and SYGVKD. With 6 bases clipped from V and 4 bases from J, the junction kept 9 bases outside the gene matches. The CDR3: CAIREPGQGIYEQYF. DNA of the CDR3: TGTGCCATCAGGGAACCGGGACAGGGGATATACGAGCAGTACTTC.

This clonotype was seen a few times. This rearrangement joins TRBV12-3 or TRBV12-4 to TRBJ2-5; TRBD1 aligns across 7 bases. V was pared by 7 bases and J by 2 bases, with 13 bases of the junction left unmatched. This CDR3 spans 16 amino acids. The CDR3: CASNHPGQTLQETQYF. The CDR3 DNA is TGTGCCAGCAATCATCCGGGACAGACACTACAAGAGACCCAGTACTTC.

The chain combines TRBV29-1 with TRBJ2-3, with D tentatively TRBD1 (6 bases). This CDR3 contains 11 residues. Trimming removed 7 bases from V and 2 bases from J, with 7 bases in between. Germline V gene sequence: CDR1 SQVTM, CDR2 ANQGSEA. The CDR3 reads CSDRATDTQYF. The CDR3 DNA reads TGCAGCGACAGGGCCACAGATACGCAGTATTTT.

In its sample, this clonotype was seen a few times. The chain recombines TRBV9 with TRBJ2-1; 10 bases match TRBD2. V shed 0 bases and J 6 bases; nucleotides not matched to a gene: 9. Looked up from germline, CDR1 is SGDLS and CDR2 is YYNGEE. CDR3 length: 17 amino acids. This chain's CDR3 is CASSVVSAGGPFNEQFF. CDR3 bases: TGTGCCAGCAGCGTAGTTTCAGCGGGGGGGCCTTTCAATGAGCAGTTCTTC.

This clonotype was recorded only once. V usage is TRBV7-2 and J usage is TRBJ2-3; 9 bases map to TRBD1. CDR1 and CDR2 from the germline V gene are SGHTA and FQGNSA. With V trimmed by 5 bases and J by 8 bases, 11 bases remained unmatched. The CDR3 contains 15 residues. DNA of the CDR3: TGTACCAGCAGCCCACGACAGGGGGTCGAGGCTACGCAGTATTTT. It translates to CTSSPRQGVEATQYF.

In this sample, this clonotype turned up a few times. CDR3 loop: CASSVTSGTEQFF. The CDR3 region has the DNA TGTGCCAGCAGCGTGACTAGCGGGACTGAGCAGTTCTTC. This chain connects TRBV7-2 to TRBJ2-1; 11 nucleotides align to TRBD2. The CDR3 covers 13 residues. CDR1 and CDR2 from the germline V gene are SGHTA and FQGNSA. The V gene end was trimmed by 5 bases and the J gene end by 9 bases; junction bases not matched to a gene: 3.

The rearrangement uses TRBV7-2 and TRBJ2-7, with D possibly called TRBD1 or TRBD2 (6 bases each). Trimming pared 1 base from V and 2 bases from J, leaving 12 bases between. The CDR3 is 15 residues long. CDR1 and CDR2 (germline): SGHTA, FQGNSA. The DNA for the CDR3 is TGTGCCAGCAGCTTAGGGGGGGCGATGGCCTACGAGCAGTACTTC. Amino acid sequence: CASSLGGAMAYEQYF.

In its sample, this clonotype was seen a few times. The chain is built from TRBV6-5 and TRBJ2-5; possible D gene TRBD2, 6 bases. The CDR3 has 14 amino acids. The V end lost 7 bases, the J end lost 4 bases, and 16 bases lay between the germline ends. Germline V lookup: CDR1 MNHEY, CDR2 SVGAGI. The CDR3 sequence is CASNKGRHGETQYF. The CDR3 DNA sequence: TGTGCCAGCAACAAGGGGAGGCACGGAGAGACCCAGTACTTC.

This chain connects TRBV4-3 to TRBJ2-3, with a tentative D call TRBD2 (6 bases). Germline CDR1 is LGHNA and CDR2 is YSLEER. Trimming left V 4 bases short and J 4 bases short, with 9 bases between. The CDR3 is 13 residues long. CDR3 amino acids: CASSRGESDTQYF. CDR3 nucleotide sequence: TGCGCCAGCAGCCGCGGGGAGTCAGATACGCAGTATTTT.

There are a few counts of this clonotype. The chain carries TRBV20-1 and TRBJ2-1, with D maybe TRBD2 (5 bases). The CDR3 is made up of 14 amino acids. V was cut by 6 bases and J by 5 bases, with 17 bases left in between. Germline V gene lookup returns CDR1 DFQATT and CDR2 SNEGSKA (reference sequence). The CDR3: CSAEPGYGDNEQFF. CDR3 sequence (DNA): TGCAGTGCCGAGCCGGGATATGGCGACAATGAGCAGTTCTTC.

The chain links TRBV7-2 to TRBJ2-5; no reliable D call. The CDR3 spans 15 residues. Trimming took 5 bases from V and 1 from J, leaving 14 bases between them. Germline V CDR1 and CDR2: SGHTA, FQGNSA. CDR3 in amino acids: CASSLDSLGQETQYF. DNA of the CDR3: TGTGCCAGCAGCCTAGACTCATTAGGCCAAGAGACCCAGTACTTC.

Notes on this clonotype: Just one base apart from a much larger clone, this may be a read error. The CDR3 region is CASSLKGSSYDEQFF. In DNA, the CDR3 is TGTGCCAGCAGCTTAAAGGGGAGCTCCTACGATGAGCAGTTCTTC. V and J are TRBV7-3 and TRBJ2-1, with D perhaps given as TRBD1 or TRBD2 (5 bases each). The CDR3 is 15 residues long. Germline CDR1 is SGHTA and CDR2 is FQGTGA.

The chain carries TRBV4-1 and TRBJ2-7, with 8 bases lining up with TRBD1. The germline gives CDR1 MGHRA, CDR2 YSYEKL. J gave up 0 bases and V 3 bases, and 10 bases lay outside the gene matches. This CDR3 has 17 residues. The chain's CDR3 is CASSHLGTGQSSYEQYF. CDR3 in DNA: TGCGCCAGCAGCCACCTCGGGACAGGCCAGAGCTCCTACGAGCAGTACTTC.

The rearrangement joins TRBV4-3 to TRBJ2-1; TRBD2 agrees at 15 bases. CDR1 and CDR2 from the germline V gene are LGHNA and YSLEER. This CDR3 comprises 17 residues. J was trimmed by 6 bases and V by 4 bases; bases with no gene match: 7. CDR3 loop: CASSRTPGLAGGNEQFF. The CDR3 nucleotides are TGCGCCAGCAGCCGAACACCGGGACTAGCGGGGGGCAATGAGCAGTTCTTC.

The V gene is TRBV23-1, the J gene TRBJ2-5, with a weak D call TRBD2 (5 bases). Being an ORF, TRBV23-1 has a function that is uncertain. The CDR3 is made up of 17 amino acids. V was clipped by 0 bases and J by 5 bases, with 19 bases between them. CDR3 loop: CASSQSYWELVSETQYF. DNA for the CDR3: TGCGCCAGCAGTCAATCCTATTGGGAACTAGTAAGCGAGACCCAGTACTTC.

V usage is TRBV27 and J usage is TRBJ2-1; TRBD1 matches 10 bases. The CDR3 contains 15 residues. Germline assignment: CDR1 MNHEY and CDR2 SMNVEV (reference sequence). The trim removed 6 bases at V and 7 bases at J, leaving 9 bases unmatched. The CDR3 DNA follows: TGTGCCAGCAGCACCGGGACAGGGGTTCGGAATGAGCAGTTCTTC. The encoded protein is CASSTGTGVRNEQFF.

As concerns this clonotype: Germline is not matched at one junction end, which may reflect a read error. The chain has TRBV7-7 and TRBJ2-5, with 9 bases matching TRBD1. Germline CDR1 is SSHAT and CDR2 is FNYEAQ (reference sequence). CDR3 size: 15 residues. The CDR3 DNA reads as TGTGCTAGCAGGAAAACAGGGGGCATCGGAGAGACCCAGTACTTC. Translating gives CASRKTGGIGETQYF. Together with reference TRBV7-7 and TRBJ2-5, the CDR3 gives the full variable domain: GAGVSQSPRYKVTKRGQDVTLRCDPISSHATLYWYQQALGQGPEFLTYFNYEAQPDKSGLPSDRFSAERPEGSISTLTIQRTEQRDSAMYRCASRKTGGIGETQYFGPGTRLLVL.

The CDR3 region has the DNA TGTGCCAGCAGTTACGAGAAACTCTATGGCTACACCTTC. The encoded protein is CASSYEKLYGYTF. This chain connects TRBV6-2 or TRBV6-3 to TRBJ1-2; D is unresolved. V was clipped by 2 bases and J by 4 bases, with 8 bases between them. The CDR3 spans 13 residues. The germline V gene encodes CDR1 MNHEY and CDR2 SVGEGT.

The chain links TRBV5-4 to TRBJ2-6; no clear D gene. This CDR3 comprises 13 residues. Germline V gene lookup returns CDR1 SGHNT and CDR2 YYREEE (reference sequence). V was cut by 3 bases and J by 6 bases, with 7 bases left in between. In nucleotides, the CDR3 is TGTGCCAGCAGCTATTACCAGGCCAACGTCCTGACTTTC. This translates into CASSYYQANVLTF.

This clonotype turned up a few times. CDR3 loop: CASSLEWGLAGYNEQFF. CDR3 bases: TGTGCCAGCAGCTTAGAGTGGGGACTAGCGGGGTACAATGAGCAGTTCTTC. The chain uses TRBV11-2 and TRBJ2-1, with 13 bases matching TRBD2. Losses at the gene ends were 0 bases for V and 4 bases for J; bases not matched to a gene: 3. There are 17 residues in the CDR3. Germline-derived CDR1 and CDR2 are SGHAT and FQNNGV. Full variable domain (rest looked up from reference TRBV11-2 and TRBJ2-1): EAGVAQSPRYKIIEKRQSVAFWCNPISGHATLYWYQQILGQGPKLLIQFQNNGVVDDSQLPKDRFSAERLKGVDSTLKIQPAKLEDSAVYLCASSLEWGLAGYNEQFFGPGTRLTVL.

The rearrangement uses TRBV5-1 and TRBJ2-7, with D perhaps TRBD1 (6 bases). Germline assignment: CDR1 SGHRS and CDR2 YFSETQ. The germline V and J ends were trimmed by 6 bases and 0 bases, with 19 bases remaining between them. The CDR3 sequence is 16 residues long. The CDR3 is CASTLGGRTSSYEQYF. For the CDR3, the DNA is TGCGCCAGCACCTTAGGGGGACGGACAAGCTCCTACGAGCAGTACTTC.

The chain's CDR3 is CAIQRGGVETQYF. The CDR3 nucleotides read TGTGCCATTCAGCGGGGGGGAGTCGAGACCCAGTACTTC. The chain combines TRBV15 with TRBJ2-5; 10 nucleotides agree with TRBD2. The ends lost 10 bases at V and 5 bases at J; junction bases unmatched: 7. Germline CDR1 LNHNV, CDR2 YYDKDF (reference sequence). The CDR3 has 13 residues.

The V gene is TRBV25-1, the J gene TRBJ2-3; D possibly uses TRBD1 or TRBD2 (5 bases each). CDR3 length: 14 residues. CDR1 is MGHDK, CDR2 SYGVNS, per germline. V lost 2 bases, J lost 2 bases, and 8 bases lay in between. DNA of the CDR3: TGTGCCAGCAGTGAAATGGGGGTCACAGATACGCAGTATTTT. It translates to CASSEMGVTDTQYF.

This chain links TRBV11-1 with TRBJ2-6; 8 positions agree with TRBD2. The CDR3 runs 21 residues. With 2 bases clipped from V and 0 bases from J, the junction kept 15 bases outside the gene matches. Germline V gene sequence: CDR1 SGHAT, CDR2 FQDESV (reference sequence). CDR3 nucleotide sequence: TGTGCCAGCAGCTTACGGGGGGGCCCGGGACTCCTTAGCTCTGGGGCCAACGTCCTGACTTTC. Its translation is CASSLRGGPGLLSSGANVLTF. The full variable domain, in which reference TRBV11-1 and TRBJ2-6 provide the parts outside the CDR3, is EAEVAQSPRYKITEKSQAVAFWCDPISGHATLYWYRQILGQGPELLVQFQDESVVDDSQLPKDRFSAERLKGVDSTLKIQPAELGDSAMYLCASSLRGGPGLLSSGANVLTFGAGSRLTVL.

V and J are TRBV12-3 or TRBV12-4 and TRBJ2-4; 7 positions agree with TRBD2. Gene TRBJ2-7 matches the end of the DNA better, so the J call may be wrong. The CDR3 runs to 14 residues. CDR3 amino acids: CASSPGTRGGEQYF. CDR3 coding DNA: TGTGCCAGCAGCCCCGGGACTCGCGGGGGCGAGCAGTACTTC.

As for this clonotype: Because it lacks the conserved phenylalanine or tryptophan at the end, this CDR3 is likely a read error. This chain uses TRBV5-1 with TRBJ2-7, with a tentative D call TRBD1 (5 bases). The CDR3 is made up of 16 amino acids. CDR1 SGHRS and CDR2 YFSETQ come from the germline V gene. V was clipped by 1 base and J by 2 bases, with 16 bases between them. CDR3: CASSLTEDSSPYEQYL. The CDR3 DNA reads TGCGCCAGCAGCTTGACCGAAGACAGTAGCCCCTACGAGCAGTACTTA.

The rearrangement joins TRBV4-1 to TRBJ1-6, with D perhaps matching TRBD1 (5 bases). The CDR3 totals 14 residues. Looked up from germline, CDR1 is MGHRA and CDR2 is YSYEKL. V was trimmed by 0 bases and J by 8 bases, leaving 8 bases between them. CDR3 in DNA: TGCGCCAGCAGCCAAGACAGGGTAGATTCACCCCTCCACTTT. The encoded protein is CASSQDRVDSPLHF.

V is TRBV19 and J is TRBJ1-2; no clear D gene. CDR1 and CDR2 (germline): LNHDA, SQIVND (reference sequence). The CDR3 covers 9 residues. Trimming took 8 bases from V and 8 from J, leaving 6 bases between them. The CDR3 DNA reads TGTGCCAGTCCACGGGGCTACACCTTC. Translation: CASPRGYTF.

This clonotype has a handful of counts. This chain links TRBV20-1 with TRBJ1-5; D perhaps matches TRBD1 (6 bases). The V gene's germline CDR1 is DFQATT and CDR2 SNEGSKA (reference sequence). CDR3 length equals 15 residues. V was pared by 0 bases and J by 3 bases, with 12 bases between. The CDR3 DNA follows: TGCAGTGCTAGAGAGGGAGGGGGACTCAATCAGCCCCAGCATTTT. Translation gives CSAREGGGLNQPQHF.

V is TRBV29-1 and J is TRBJ2-7; 7 bases fit TRBD1. With V trimmed by 4 bases and J by 5 bases, 23 bases remained unmatched. CDR1 SQVTM and CDR2 ANQGSEA come from the germline V gene. CDR3 length: 18 amino acids. CDR3 sequence: CSVVLLEDRRKFEDEQYF. The CDR3 DNA reads TGCAGCGTTGTTTTGCTTGAGGACAGGAGAAAGTTTGAGGACGAGCAGTACTTC.